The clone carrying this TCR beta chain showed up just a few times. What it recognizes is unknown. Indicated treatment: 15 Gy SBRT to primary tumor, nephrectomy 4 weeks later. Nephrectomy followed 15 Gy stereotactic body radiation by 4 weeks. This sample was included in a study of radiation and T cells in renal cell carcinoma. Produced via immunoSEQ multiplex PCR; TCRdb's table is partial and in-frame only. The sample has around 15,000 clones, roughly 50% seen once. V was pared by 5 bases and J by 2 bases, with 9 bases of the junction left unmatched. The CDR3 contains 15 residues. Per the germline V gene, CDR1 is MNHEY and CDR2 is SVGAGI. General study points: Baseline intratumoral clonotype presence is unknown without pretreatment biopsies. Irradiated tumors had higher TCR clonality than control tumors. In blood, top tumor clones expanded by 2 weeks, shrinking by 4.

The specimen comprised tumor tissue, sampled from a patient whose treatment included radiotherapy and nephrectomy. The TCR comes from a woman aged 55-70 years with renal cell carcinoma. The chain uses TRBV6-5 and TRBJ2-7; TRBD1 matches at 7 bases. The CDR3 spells CASSLGTARTYEQYF. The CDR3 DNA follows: TGTGCCAGCAGTCTCGGGACAGCTAGAACCTACGAGCAGTACTTC.